This T cell receptor beta chain was sequenced for a study of shared clonotypes between healthy human individuals. Study-wide points: Around 5% of naive CD4 clonotypes were common to several donors.

CD8 cells regarded as naive lacked CD45RO, were positively chosen for CCR7, and omitted terminally differentiated effector memory CD45RA+ cells. V gave up 1 base and J gave up 2 bases, with 12 bases separating them. CDR3 length equals 16 residues. CDR1 and CDR2 (germline): SGHTA, FQGNSA. Regarding this clone: Its antigen is not known.

For sorted subsets, approximately 0.2 ug DNA per replicate equaled about 31,000 T cell genomes. Method: immunoSEQ multiplex PCR; TCRdb's copy keeps in-frame clones and lacks some. The table lists some 2.1 million clones, about 93% of them singletons. The TCR comes from a young man in good health. Some clones in this sample may be carry-over from other donors' samples. Sequencing was carried out using naive CD8+ T cells from PBMCs. V gene TRBV7-2 combines with J gene TRBJ1-5; a weak D match, TRBD1 (6 bases). CDR3 amino acids: CASSLGGRTGNQPQHF. The CDR3 region has the DNA TGTGCCAGCAGCTTAGGGGGGCGCACAGGCAATCAGCCCCAGCATTTT.